Listed here are 7 T cell receptor beta chains from one sample, sequenced in a study of blood T cell repertoires in COVID-19. TCRdb's table, derived via immunoSEQ multiplex PCR, lists solely in-frame clones and lacks some. The table lists 9,500 or so clones, roughly nine tenths of them singletons. Sample: peripheral blood. The receptors shown here come from a human donor in a cohort sampled during active COVID-19.

CDR3 in DNA: TGTGCCAGCAGTTCATACAATGAGCAGTTCTTC. It is translated as CASSSYNEQFF. The gene calls are TRBV12-3 or TRBV12-4 and TRBJ2-1; D not certain. With 4 bases removed from V and 4 bases from J, the gap between germline ends came to 2 bases. CDR3 length: 11 amino acids.

This chain joins TRBV19 and TRBJ2-7; 7 bases are shared with TRBD1. Germline assignment: CDR1 LNHDA and CDR2 SQIVND (reference sequence). The V gene end was trimmed by 4 bases and the J gene end by 2 bases; junction bases not matched to a gene: 8. This CDR3 spans 15 amino acids. CDR3 coding DNA: TGTGCCAGTAGTACCGGGACAGCCTCGGCCTACGAGCAGTACTTC. This sequence encodes CASSTGTASAYEQYF.

This clone was found once. The rearrangement links TRBV7-9 to TRBJ2-3, with 7 bases lining up with TRBD1. This CDR3 contains 19 residues. V lost 5 bases and J lost 5; bases outside the gene matches: 22. In germline, CDR1 is SEHNR, CDR2 FQNEAQ (reference sequence). The CDR3 DNA reads TGTGCCAGCAGCGCACCTCTGAGGGGGCAAAGGACCAATAAAGATACGCAGTATTTT. It codes for CASSAPLRGQRTNKDTQYF.

The chain carries TRBV7-3 and TRBJ1-1; no firm D call. The CDR3 sequence is 14 residues long. The germline V gene encodes CDR1 SGHTA and CDR2 FQGTGA. V dropped 1 base and J dropped 6 bases, with 12 bases sitting between them. The CDR3 loop reads CASSLSPEYSEAFF. CDR3 coding DNA: TGTGCCAGCAGCTTAAGCCCCGAGTACTCTGAAGCTTTCTTT.

The sample holds one count of this clone. The V call is TRBV2, the J call TRBJ1-4; 8 bases align to TRBD1. The CDR3 consists of 14 residues. The germline V gene has CDR1 SNHLY and CDR2 FYNNEI. The trim removed 6 bases at V and 14 bases at J, leaving 14 bases unmatched. The CDR3 is CASSATGGGSRLFF. The CDR3 nucleotides are TGTGCCAGCAGCGCCACAGGGGGTGGGAGTCGGCTGTTTTTT.

J is TRBJ2-7 and V is TRBV7-9, with TRBD2 as a possible D gene (6 bases). CDR1 is SEHNR, CDR2 FQNEAQ, per germline (reference sequence). The CDR3 covers 15 residues. Deletions cut 4 bases from V and 2 bases from J, with 15 bases between. The CDR3 loop reads CASSSPRDWAYEQYF. The CDR3 nucleotides are TGTGCCAGCAGCTCCCCCCGGGACTGGGCCTACGAGCAGTACTTC.

Only one count was recorded for this clone. J is TRBJ1-1 and V is TRBV27; D might be TRBD1 (5 bases). Germline V gene sequence: CDR1 MNHEY, CDR2 SMNVEV (reference sequence). This CDR3 comprises 14 residues. V was trimmed by 6 bases and J by 4 bases, leaving 15 bases between them. Here the CDR3 DNA reads TGTGCCAGCAGGGAGGGCCCGAGGGGCACTGAAGCTTTCTTT. This translates into CASREGPRGTEAFF.